This T cell receptor (beta chain) was obtained from a study of blood T cell repertoires in COVID-19. The table came from immunoSEQ multiplex PCR; TCRdb's copy has only in-frame clones and leaves some out. This table holds roughly 670,000 clones, just under 90% found once. The CDR3 totals 18 residues. CDR1 and CDR2 from the germline V gene are MGHRA and YSYEKL. V lost 4 bases and J lost 4; bases outside the gene matches: 14. The sequence derives from a woman aged 18-30 years with acute or convalescent COVID-19. The gene calls are TRBV4-1 and TRBJ1-3, with 9 bases lining up with TRBD1. Sequencing used peripheral blood. CDR3 loop: CASSPTGLQGALGNTIYF. CDR3 nucleotide sequence: TGCGCCAGCAGCCCAACGGGTCTACAGGGGGCGCTGGGAAACACCATATATTTT.